The present T cell receptor beta chain was sequenced within a study of blood T cell repertoires in COVID-19. Each participant's cohort was designated according to participant-reported clinical history. Sequencing was performed with immunoSEQ multiplex PCR; in TCRdb, only in-frame clones are kept and a portion is missing. This sample has roughly 200,000 clones, with roughly 89% found just once. The germline CDR1 and CDR2 sequences are KGHDR and SFDVKD. V shed 7 bases and J 6 bases; nucleotides not matched to a gene: 10. The CDR3 runs 15 residues. The sample comprised PBMCs or T cells enriched from blood (not recorded which). The chain is built from TRBV24-1 and TRBJ1-2; TRBD1 agrees at 10 bases. The receptor comes from a woman aged 40 to 50 with acute COVID-19. The CDR3 loop is CATSPGQGSLDGYTF. CDR3 DNA: TGTGCCACCAGCCCGGGACAGGGGAGTCTGGATGGCTACACCTTC.